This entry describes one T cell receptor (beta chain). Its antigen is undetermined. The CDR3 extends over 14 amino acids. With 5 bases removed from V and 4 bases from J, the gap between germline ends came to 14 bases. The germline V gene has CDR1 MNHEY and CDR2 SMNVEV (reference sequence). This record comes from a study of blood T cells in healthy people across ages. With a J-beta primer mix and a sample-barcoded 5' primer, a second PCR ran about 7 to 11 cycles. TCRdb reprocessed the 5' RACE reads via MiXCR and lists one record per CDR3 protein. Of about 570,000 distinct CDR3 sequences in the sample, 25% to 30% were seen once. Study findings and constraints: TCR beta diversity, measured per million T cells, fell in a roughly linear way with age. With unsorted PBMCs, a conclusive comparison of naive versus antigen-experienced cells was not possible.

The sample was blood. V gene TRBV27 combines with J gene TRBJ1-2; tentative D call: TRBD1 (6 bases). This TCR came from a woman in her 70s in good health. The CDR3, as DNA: TGTGCCAGCAGTATCCAACAGGGACTCTATGGCTACACCTTC. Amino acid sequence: CASSIQQGLYGYTF.